Each of the 8 T cell receptor beta chains below was sequenced from the same sample in a study of CXCR3-negative and CXCR3-positive naive CD8 T cells. Study conclusions and caveats: CXCR3-negative naive cells had less hydrophobic TRB CDR3s than did CXCR3-positive naive cells.

The method, 5' RACE with UMI labels, was used to prepare the TRB cDNA libraries. For each CDR3 protein, TCRdb gives one entry from its re-call of the 5' RACE reads, without DNA. This table holds approximately 100,000 distinct CDR3 sequences. Antigens for these TCRs are unknown. Sequencing input: naive CXCR3+ CD8+ T cells from blood. Stated subset: CD45RO-CCR7+CD27+CD95- naive CD8+ T cells expressing CXCR3 (TNR3+). The receptors originated from a human donor in good health. Some clones in this sample may be carry-over from other donors' samples.

The chain has TRBV5-6 and TRBJ2-7; TCRdb lists TRBD2, though no DNA is available to test this call. Germline V CDR1 and CDR2: SGHDT, YYEEEE. The CDR3 has 15 amino acids. The CDR3 reads CASSGGLVMPYEQYF.

The chain links TRBV7-8 to TRBJ1-1; TCRdb calls TRBD1, which cannot be checked without DNA. Germline CDR1 is SGHVS and CDR2 is FQNEAQ. The CDR3 covers 15 residues. CDR3 protein: CASSLGSQGGTEAFF.

The chain joins TRBV29-1 to TRBJ1-1. In germline, CDR1 is SQVTM, CDR2 ANQGSEA. The CDR3 length is 12 residues. CDR3 sequence: CSVDFRNTEAFF.

The chain is built from TRBV14 and TRBJ2-3; the TCRdb call, TRBD2, lacks DNA for checking. The CDR3 has 18 amino acids. CDR1 and CDR2 from the germline V gene are SGHDN and FVKESK. The CDR3 here is CASSQSRTSGTHTDTQYF.

The chain uses TRBV28 and TRBJ2-2. This CDR3 is 14 amino acids long. Germline V gene lookup returns CDR1 MDHEN and CDR2 SYDVKM. Here the CDR3 reads CASSRGGLTGELFF.

This chain connects TRBV7-3 to TRBJ1-1. This CDR3 has 15 amino acids. CDR1 and CDR2 from the germline V gene are SGHTA and FQGTGA. CDR3 protein: CASSSIGVMNTEAFF.

The V call is TRBV20-1, the J call TRBJ1-3; TCRdb's D call, TRBD1, is unchecked because there is no DNA. The CDR3 has 13 amino acids. Germline CDR1 reads DFQATT; CDR2 reads SNEGSKA (reference sequence). CDR3 sequence reads: CSARDLDSYTIYF.

The rearrangement links TRBV28 to TRBJ2-3; TCRdb designates TRBD1, a call that cannot be tested without DNA. The CDR3 is made up of 20 amino acids. Germline lookup yields CDR1 MDHEN and CDR2 SYDVKM. The chain's CDR3 is CASSSPEVGGAVPITDTQYF.